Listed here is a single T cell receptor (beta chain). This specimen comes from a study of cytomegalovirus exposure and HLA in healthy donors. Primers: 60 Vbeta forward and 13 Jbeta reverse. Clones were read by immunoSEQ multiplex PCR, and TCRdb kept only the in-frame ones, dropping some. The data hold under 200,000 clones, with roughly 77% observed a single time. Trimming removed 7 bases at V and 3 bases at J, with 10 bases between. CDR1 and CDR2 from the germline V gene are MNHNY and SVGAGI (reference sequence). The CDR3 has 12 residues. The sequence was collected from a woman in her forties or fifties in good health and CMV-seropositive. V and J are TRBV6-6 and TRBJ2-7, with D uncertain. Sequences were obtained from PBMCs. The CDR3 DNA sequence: TGTGCCAGCAAAGCCAGAGGCTACGAGCAGTACTTC. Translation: CASKARGYEQYF.